This TCR beta chain was obtained from a study of shared clonotypes between healthy human individuals (dated by TCRdb to the early 2020s). With regard to the full study: A couple of women and three men aged 18 to 49 years were included in the cohort. To increase sequencing depth and limit assay-specific biases, different laboratories used diverse techniques to prepare libraries and sequence TCR repertoires. The study deeply sequenced blood TCR repertoires of five healthy adults to estimate repertoire size and the extent of clonotype sharing between individuals. For each donor, CD4 naive and CD4 memory were each given three plates, CD8 naive was given two plates, and CD8 memory was given one plate. Leukapheresis yielded between about 0.94 and 9.5 billion PBMCs per donor. The study at large found these results: Based on pairwise subsampling, the degree of clonotype sharing among donors was expected to be affected by sequencing depth. Naive subsets generally had larger estimated clonotype richness than memory subsets. The genetic and exposure-history diversity represented was limited by the small number of donors. Across a few donors, approximately 5% of naive CD4, 3% to 4% of naive CD8, 2% to 2.5% of memory CD4, and 0.3% to 0.45% of memory CD8 clonotypes were shared. Sampling was restricted to blood, and TCR repertoires in tissues likely differ from the TCR repertoires found in blood. Incomplete sequencing was indicated by rarefaction of sorted-subset datasets, despite the large sequencing depth. Clonotypes shared by all four sorted-subset donors showed higher generation probabilities than non-shared clonotypes.

Reading the germline V gene (reference sequence) gives CDR1 MNHEY and CDR2 SMNVEV. The CDR3 contains 15 residues, cysteine and phenylalanine counted. CDR3 DNA only is kept here, 45 bases in frame from base 1. Between the V and J ends, shortened by 0 bases and 0 bases respectively, the junction contains 9 bases. For the CD8 naive samples, CD45RO-negative cells were positively selected for CCR7, yielding a CD45RA+CCR7+ population from which TemRA cells were excluded. The donors were healthy, HIV-negative adults who had no recently reported acute infections or vaccinations. Every donor was a Caucasian adult residing in Nashville, Tennessee, USA. Blood was obtained by leukapheresis, after which PBMCs were separated by Ficoll-Histopaque density gradient centrifugation and cryopreserved in liquid nitrogen vapor phase. Analytical flow cytometry was used to check the purity and quantity of every magnetically sorted T cell population. Genomic DNA was isolated from every sorted fraction and measured by UV absorbance on a Nanodrop 2000c.

As to this clone: It has no known antigen specificity. No much larger clone exists at a distance of one base, and base qualities are not known.

Using the deep immunoSEQ assay, multiplex PCR amplified TCR CDR3 regions from genomic DNA. Genomic DNA extracted from each cell subset was distributed evenly over all wells of several immunoSEQ 96-well plates, and each plate served as one replicate. For sorted subsets, approximately 200 ng of genomic DNA, equivalent to roughly 33,000 T cell genomes, went into each replicate PCR. The purified libraries were quantified using a Qubit 3.0 fluorometer, sized with a Bioanalyzer 2100, and then quantified again using the KAPA Library Quantification kit. A separate single-read 150-cycle Illumina NextSeq 550 flow cell was used to sequence each immunoSEQ 96-well plate. For the original study's pipeline: Because the immunoSEQ output included only junctional sequences and no quality scores, the filtering could not be the same as the filtering used for full-length reads. Sequences were annotated with PyIR, a Python wrapper for IgBLAST v1.9, and V/J genes and CDR3 were assigned using IMGT germline references. Any read was removed if the V/J assignment was weak (E-value above 1e-6), the CDR3 was missing, or the read contained stop codons, out-of-frame junctions, or ambiguous translated residues. A V3J clonotype was defined by an identical inferred V gene, J gene, and CDR3 amino acid sequence. Percentage overlap between repertoires was calculated by dividing the number of shared unique clonotypes by the size of the smaller repertoire. Repertoire richness was assessed with RTK rarefaction, the Chao1 estimator, and Recon v2.1 estimates of unobserved clonotypes. Generation probabilities were computed with OLGA for all TCRbeta clonotypes obtained by the gDNA method from several donors. TCRdb stores this immuneACCESS table with in-frame sequences only. Part of the clones is absent; in the studies checked, under half of the shortfall reflects unresolved V genes, and no reason is known for the rest. V, J and clone size are taken as reported in that table, and D and trimming were inferred from the DNA itself. The sample table contains under 850,000 clones; only one count was recorded for 90% to 95% of them. Approximately 25% of the sample lies in the top ten.

The clonotype originates from a man younger than 45 in good health. Sequenced: naive CD8+ T cells sorted from blood. The label giving this sample's cell subset or site can be read as: CD45RA+CCR7+. The chain joins TRBV27 to TRBJ2-7; TRBD2 is possibly the D segment (6 matching bases). The CDR3 protein: CASSLSPGDSYEQYF. The DNA sequence is given as TGTGCCAGCAGTTTATCACCGGGGGACTCCTACGAGCAGTACTTC.